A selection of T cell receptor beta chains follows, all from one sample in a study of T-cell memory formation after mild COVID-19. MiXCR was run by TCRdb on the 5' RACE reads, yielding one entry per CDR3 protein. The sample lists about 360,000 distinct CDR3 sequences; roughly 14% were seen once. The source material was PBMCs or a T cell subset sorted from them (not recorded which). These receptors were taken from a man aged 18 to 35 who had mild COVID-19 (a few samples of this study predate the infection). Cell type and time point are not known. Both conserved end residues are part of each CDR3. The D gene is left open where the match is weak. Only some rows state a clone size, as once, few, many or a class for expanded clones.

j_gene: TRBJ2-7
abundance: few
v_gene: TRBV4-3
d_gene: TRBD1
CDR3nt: TGCGCCAGCAGCCAGGCTCGACAGGGATACGAGCAGTACTTC
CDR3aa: CASSQARQGYEQYF

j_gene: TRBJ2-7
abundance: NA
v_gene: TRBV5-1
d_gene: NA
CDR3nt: TGCGCCAGCAGCTTGGCCGCGGGCAGTCTTCACTACGAGCAGTACTTC
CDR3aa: CASSLAAGSLHYEQYF

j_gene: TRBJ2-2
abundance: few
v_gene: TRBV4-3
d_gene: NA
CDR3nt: TGCGCCAGCAGCCAAGCGGGTGCCGGGGAGCTGTTTTTT
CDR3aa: CASSQAGAGELFF

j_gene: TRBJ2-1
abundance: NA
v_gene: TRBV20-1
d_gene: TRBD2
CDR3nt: TGCAGTGCTAGAGATCTCGCGGGGGGGAATGAGCAGTTCTTC
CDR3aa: CSARDLAGGNEQFF

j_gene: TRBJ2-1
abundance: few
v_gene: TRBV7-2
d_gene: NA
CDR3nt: TGTGCCAGCAGCCTCCTGGGCGCGGGCTCCTACAATGAGCAGTTCTTC
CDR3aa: CASSLLGAGSYNEQFF

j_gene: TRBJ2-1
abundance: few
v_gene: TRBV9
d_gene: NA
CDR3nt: TGTGCCAGCAGCGTAGAATCGCGTGGACGGCACAATGAGCAGTTCTTC
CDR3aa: CASSVESRGRHNEQFF

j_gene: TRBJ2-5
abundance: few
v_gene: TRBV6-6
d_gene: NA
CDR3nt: TGTGCCAGCAGTTCCTCCAAGGGGACCCAGTACTTC
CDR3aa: CASSSSKGTQYF

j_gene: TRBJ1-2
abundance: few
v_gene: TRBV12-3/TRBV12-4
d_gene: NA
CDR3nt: TGTGCCAGCAGTTTAAGGGACCTAGCCACTTCTAACTATGGCTACACCTTC
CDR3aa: CASSLRDLATSNYGYTF

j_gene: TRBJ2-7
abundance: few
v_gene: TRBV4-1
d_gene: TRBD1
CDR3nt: TGCGCCAGCAGCCAATCGGGACAGACCTATACGTACGAGCAGTACTTC
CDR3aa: CASSQSGQTYTYEQYF

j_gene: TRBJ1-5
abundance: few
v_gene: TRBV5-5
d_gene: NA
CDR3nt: TGTGCCAGCAGCCAGACCATTCGGGGGGATCAGCCCCAGCATTTT
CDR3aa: CASSQTIRGDQPQHF

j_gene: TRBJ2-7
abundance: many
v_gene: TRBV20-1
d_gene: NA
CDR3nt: TGCAGTGCTAGAGAACCGGGACAAAGGAACGAGCAGTACTTC
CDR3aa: CSAREPGQRNEQYF

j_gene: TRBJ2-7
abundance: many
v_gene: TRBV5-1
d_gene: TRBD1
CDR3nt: TGCGCCAGCGGTACAGGGGCCCCCGTGGACGAGCAGTACTTC
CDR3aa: CASGTGAPVDEQYF

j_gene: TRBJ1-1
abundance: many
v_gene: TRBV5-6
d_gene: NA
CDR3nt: TGTGCCAGCAGCGACCGGGACAAGAACACTGAAGCTTTCTTT
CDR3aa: CASSDRDKNTEAFF

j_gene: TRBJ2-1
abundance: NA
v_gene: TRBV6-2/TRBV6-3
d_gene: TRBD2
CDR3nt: TGTGCCAGCAGCACTAGCGGGGGGAGCCATGAGCAGTTCTTC
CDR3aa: CASSTSGGSHEQFF

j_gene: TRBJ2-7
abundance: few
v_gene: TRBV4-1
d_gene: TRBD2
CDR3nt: TGCGCCAGCAGCGATAGCGGGGGCTCCTACGAGCAGTACTTC
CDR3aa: CASSDSGGSYEQYF

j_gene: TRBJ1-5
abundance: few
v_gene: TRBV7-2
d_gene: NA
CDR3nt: TGTGCCAGCAGCGGGGGGCCAAATCAGCCCCAGCATTTT
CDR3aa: CASSGGPNQPQHF

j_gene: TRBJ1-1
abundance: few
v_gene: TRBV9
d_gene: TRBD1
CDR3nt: TGTGCCAGCAGCTCCGACAGGGGCGCTTTCTTT
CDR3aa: CASSSDRGAFF

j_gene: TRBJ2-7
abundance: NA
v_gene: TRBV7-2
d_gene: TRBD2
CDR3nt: TGTGCCAGCAGCTTTACAGCGGGGGGCTACGAGCAGTACTTC
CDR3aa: CASSFTAGGYEQYF

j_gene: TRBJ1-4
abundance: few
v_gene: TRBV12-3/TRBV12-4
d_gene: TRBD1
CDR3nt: TGTGCCAGCAGACCGGGACAGGGCCGTGAAAAACTGTTTTTT
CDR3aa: CASRPGQGREKLFF

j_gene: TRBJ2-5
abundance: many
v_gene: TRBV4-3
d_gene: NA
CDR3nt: TGCGCCAGCAGCCAAGTTGTGACGAGGACCCAGTACTTC
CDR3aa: CASSQVVTRTQYF

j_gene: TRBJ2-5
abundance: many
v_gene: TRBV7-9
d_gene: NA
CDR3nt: TGTGCCAGCAGCCCTCTCAGGAGTGGGCAGCAAGAGACCCAGTACTTC
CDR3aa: CASSPLRSGQQETQYF

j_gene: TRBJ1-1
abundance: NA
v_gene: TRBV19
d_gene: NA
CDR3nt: TGTGCCAGTAGTACCCTCCCGGACCAGAACACTGAAGCTTTCTTT
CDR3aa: CASSTLPDQNTEAFF

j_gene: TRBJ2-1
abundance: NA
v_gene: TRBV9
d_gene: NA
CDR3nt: TGTGCCAGCAGCGTAGAACCGACAGATGTCTACAATGAGCAGTTCTTC
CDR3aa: CASSVEPTDVYNEQFF

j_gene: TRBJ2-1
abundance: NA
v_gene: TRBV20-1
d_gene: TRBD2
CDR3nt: TGCAGTGCTAGCGGGGGGGCGAACAATGAGCAGTTCTTC
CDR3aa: CSASGGANNEQFF

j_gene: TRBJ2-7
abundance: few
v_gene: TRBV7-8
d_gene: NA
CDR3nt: TGTGCCAGCAGCGGCGGACCCCTTCCATCCTACGAGCAGTACTTC
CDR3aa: CASSGGPLPSYEQYF

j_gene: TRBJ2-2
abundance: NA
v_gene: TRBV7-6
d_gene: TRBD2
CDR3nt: TGTGCCAGCAGCACGTGGACTAGCACCGGGGAGCTGTTTTTT
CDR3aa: CASSTWTSTGELFF

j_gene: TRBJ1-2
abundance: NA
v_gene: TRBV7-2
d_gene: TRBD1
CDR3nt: TGTGCCAGCAGCTTTGGACAGGGGCTGGGGTATGGCTACACCTTC
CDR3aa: CASSFGQGLGYGYTF

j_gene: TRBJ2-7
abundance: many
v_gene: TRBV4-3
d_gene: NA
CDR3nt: TGCGCCAGCAGCCAAGTAAATTTCGGGCAGGGCGGGTTCGAGCAGTACTTC
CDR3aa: CASSQVNFGQGGFEQYF

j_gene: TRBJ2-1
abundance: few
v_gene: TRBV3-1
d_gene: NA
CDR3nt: TGTGCCAGCAGCCAAGGCGGATCCCCTGGGGTGCAGTTCTTC
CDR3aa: CASSQGGSPGVQFF

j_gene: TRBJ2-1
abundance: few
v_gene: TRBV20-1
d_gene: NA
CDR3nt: TGCAGTGCTACCCCCGGGGTATTGGAGCAGTTCTTC
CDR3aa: CSATPGVLEQFF

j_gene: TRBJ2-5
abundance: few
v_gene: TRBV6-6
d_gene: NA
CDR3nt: TGTGCCAGCAGTTACCCTCCCCAAGAGACCCAGTACTTC
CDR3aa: CASSYPPQETQYF

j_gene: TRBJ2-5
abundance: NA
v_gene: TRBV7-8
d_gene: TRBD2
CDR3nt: TGTGCCAGCAGCGCCGCCGGGACTAGGAAGACCCAGTACTTC
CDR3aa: CASSAAGTRKTQYF